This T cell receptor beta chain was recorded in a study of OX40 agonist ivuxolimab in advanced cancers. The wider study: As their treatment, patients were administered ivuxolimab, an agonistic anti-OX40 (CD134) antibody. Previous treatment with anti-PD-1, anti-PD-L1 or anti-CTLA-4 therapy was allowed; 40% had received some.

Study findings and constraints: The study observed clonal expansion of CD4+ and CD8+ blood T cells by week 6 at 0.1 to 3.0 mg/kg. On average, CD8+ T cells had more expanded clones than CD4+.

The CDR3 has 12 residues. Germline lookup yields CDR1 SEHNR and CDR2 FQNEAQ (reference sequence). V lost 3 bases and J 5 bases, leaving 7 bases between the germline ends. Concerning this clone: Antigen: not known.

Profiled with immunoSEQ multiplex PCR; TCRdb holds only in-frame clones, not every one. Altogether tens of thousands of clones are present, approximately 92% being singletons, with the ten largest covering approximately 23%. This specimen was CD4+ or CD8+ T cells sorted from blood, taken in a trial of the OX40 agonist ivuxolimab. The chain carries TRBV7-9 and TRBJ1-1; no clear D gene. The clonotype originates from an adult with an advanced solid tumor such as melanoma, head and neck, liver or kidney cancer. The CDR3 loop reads CASSFSDTEAFF. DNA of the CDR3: TGTGCCAGCAGCTTTTCTGATACTGAAGCTTTCTTT.